This TCR beta chain was sequenced for a study of blood T cell repertoires in COVID-19. Study-wide context: Samples representing acute and convalescent COVID-19 were sourced from the United States, Italy and Spain. T cells, B-cell-depleted T cells, or PBMCs supplied cDNA or gDNA.

Ages ranged from roughly 18 to 100 years, with residence in 24 US areas. Recovery among Cohort 3 donors was established by two negative PCRs, clearance, or symptom resolution. The CDR3 contains 13 residues. The germline V gene encodes CDR1 SGHTA and CDR2 FQGTGA. The ends were cut back, 5 bases at V and 3 bases at J, with 8 bases in the middle. This clone was seen only a few times. Here immunoSEQ multiplex PCR was the method, and the copy in TCRdb shows in-frame clones only, minus some. In the table there are under 350,000 clones, roughly 90% of which are singletons. The origin of this receptor is a woman in her fifties or sixties who had recovered from COVID-19. Sequenced material: PBMCs or T cells enriched from blood (not recorded which). The chain is built from TRBV7-3 and TRBJ1-3; D gene ambiguous. CDR3 sequence (DNA): TGTGCCAGCAGCCTAGGCAGTGGAAACACCATATATTTT. The encoded protein is CASSLGSGNTIYF.